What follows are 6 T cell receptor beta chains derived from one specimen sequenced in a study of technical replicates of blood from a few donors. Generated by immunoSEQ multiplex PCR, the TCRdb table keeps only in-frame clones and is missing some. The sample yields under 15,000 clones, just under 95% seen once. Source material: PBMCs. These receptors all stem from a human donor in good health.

The CDR3 reads CAIRQPGQPQHF. CDR3 DNA: TGTGCCATCAGACAGCCTGGGCAGCCCCAGCATTTT. The chain is built from TRBV10-3 and TRBJ1-5; D is unresolved. V was pared by 6 bases and J by 7 bases, with 10 bases between. Germline V gene data show CDR1 as ENHRY and CDR2 as SYGVKD. This CDR3 spans 12 amino acids.

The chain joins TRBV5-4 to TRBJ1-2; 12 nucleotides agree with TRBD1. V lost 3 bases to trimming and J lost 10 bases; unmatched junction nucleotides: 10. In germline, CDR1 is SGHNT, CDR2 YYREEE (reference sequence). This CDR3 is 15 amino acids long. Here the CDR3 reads CASSWGDRGLLDYTF. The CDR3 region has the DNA TGTGCCAGCAGCTGGGGGGACAGGGGGCTCTTAGACTACACCTTC.

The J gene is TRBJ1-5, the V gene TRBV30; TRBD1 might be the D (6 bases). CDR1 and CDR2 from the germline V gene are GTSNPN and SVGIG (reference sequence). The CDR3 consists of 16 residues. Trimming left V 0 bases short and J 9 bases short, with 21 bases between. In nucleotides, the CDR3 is TGTGCCTGGAGTGTACTCGGCCGCGCGGGAGGGGGGCCCCAGCATTTT. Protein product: CAWSVLGRAGGGPQHF.

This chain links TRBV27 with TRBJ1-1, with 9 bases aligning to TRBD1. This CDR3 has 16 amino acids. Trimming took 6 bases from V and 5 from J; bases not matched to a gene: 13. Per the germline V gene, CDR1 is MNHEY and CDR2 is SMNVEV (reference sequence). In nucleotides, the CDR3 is TGTGCCAGCAGCCCCCCGGGGACAGGGATGATGACTGAAGCTTTCTTT. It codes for CASSPPGTGMMTEAFF.

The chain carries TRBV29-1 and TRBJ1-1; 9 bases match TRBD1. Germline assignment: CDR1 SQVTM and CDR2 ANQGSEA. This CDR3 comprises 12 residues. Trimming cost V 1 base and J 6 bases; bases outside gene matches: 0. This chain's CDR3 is CSVEGQGAEAFF. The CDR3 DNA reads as TGCAGCGTTGAAGGACAGGGGGCTGAAGCTTTCTTT.

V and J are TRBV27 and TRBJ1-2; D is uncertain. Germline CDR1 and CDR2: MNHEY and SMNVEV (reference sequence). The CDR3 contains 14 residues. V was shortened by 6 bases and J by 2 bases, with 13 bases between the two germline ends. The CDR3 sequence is CASREQGGNYGYTF. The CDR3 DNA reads TGTGCCAGCAGGGAGCAAGGAGGGAACTATGGCTACACCTTC.